This is a list of T cell receptor beta chains from one sample in a study of shared clonotypes between healthy human individuals. Some clones are missing from TCRdb's copy, which holds only in-frame ones; the method was immunoSEQ multiplex PCR. The sample contains some 2 million clones, about 95% of which appear only once. The sample was naive CD8+ T cells sorted from blood. The receptors derive from a young man in good health. The CDR3 runs from the conserved cysteine through the conserved F or W. The D gene is left open where the match is weak. Clone size is not always given. Where it is, it says once, few, many or a class for expanded clones.

j_gene	d_gene	abundance	v_gene	CDR3nt	CDR3aa
TRBJ2-1	NA	NA	TRBV27	TGTGCCAGCAGTTTATGGGACTCTAGTGAGCAGTTCTTC	CASSLWDSSEQFF
TRBJ1-1	NA	NA	TRBV6-6	TGTGCCAGCAGTTACTCTGGGGCCAGCATGAACACTGAAGCTTTCTTT	CASSYSGASMNTEAFF
TRBJ2-1	TRBD2	NA	TRBV27	TGTGCCAGCAGTTTATTAACTAGCGACCCCTCCTACAATGAGCAGTTCTTC	CASSLLTSDPSYNEQFF
TRBJ1-1	TRBD1	NA	TRBV7-8	TGTGCCAGCAGCTTAGAGGGGGCTTCAGGTAAGGCTGAAGCTTTCTTT	CASSLEGASGKAEAFF
TRBJ2-2	NA	NA	TRBV30	TGTGCCTGGACGGGGGGCGCCCTCGACACCGGGGAGCTGTTTTTT	CAWTGGALDTGELFF
TRBJ2-1	NA	NA	TRBV5-4	TGTGCCAGCAGCTCCCACTACAATGAGCAGTTCTTC	CASSSHYNEQFF
TRBJ2-7	NA	NA	TRBV13	TGTGCCAGCAGTCCCGGCGCGGGACAGAACTACGAGCAGTACTTC	CASSPGAGQNYEQYF
TRBJ1-2	TRBD1	NA	TRBV30	TGTGCCTGGAGTGTTGGACAGGGGGGCTATGGCTACACCTTC	CAWSVGQGGYGYTF
TRBJ1-1	NA	NA	TRBV5-6	TGTGCCAGCAGCTTTGACCTAGGCGAAGCTTTCTTT	CASSFDLGEAFF
TRBJ2-1	NA	NA	TRBV7-9	TGTGCCAGCAGCTTATCGGTGGGGCAGGGTTCCCACAATGAGCAGTTCTTC	CASSLSVGQGSHNEQFF
TRBJ1-2	NA	NA	TRBV7-9	TGTGCCAGCAGCTCAGGGACGGCCTACTCTAACTATGGCTACACCTTC	CASSSGTAYSNYGYTF
TRBJ2-4	NA	NA	TRBV27	TGTGCCAGCAGGGGGACCAGGGAACACATTCAGTACTTC	CASRGTREHIQYF
TRBJ2-5	TRBD2	NA	TRBV11-2	TGTGCCAGCAGCTTACGGGTACTAGCGGGAGGGCAAGAGACCCAGTACTTC	CASSLRVLAGGQETQYF
TRBJ2-2	NA	once	TRBV5-1	TGCGCCAGCAGCTTGGGCGGGAACACCGGGGAGCTGTTTTTT	CASSLGGNTGELFF
TRBJ2-1	NA	NA	TRBV11-2	TGTGCCAGCAGCCTAAGGACGGTAGAGCAGTTCTTC	CASSLRTVEQFF
TRBJ1-6	NA	NA	TRBV27	TGTGCCAGCAGGCTACAGGGATCGAGTTCACCCCTCCACTTT	CASRLQGSSSPLHF
TRBJ2-7	NA	NA	TRBV5-6	TGTGCCAGCAGCTTGGCCCTGGGGGACGAGCAGTACTTC	CASSLALGDEQYF
TRBJ2-3	TRBD2	NA	TRBV15	TGTGCCACCAGCAGAGACTCGGGGACTAGCGCAGATACGCAGTATTTT	CATSRDSGTSADTQYF
TRBJ2-7	TRBD2	NA	TRBV29-1	TGCAGCGTTGAAGGGGTAACTCTTAGCGGGAGGGACTCCTACGAGCAGTACTTC	CSVEGVTLSGRDSYEQYF
TRBJ2-1	TRBD2	NA	TRBV30	TGTGCCTGGAGTGAGTCAGCGGGGATTGAGCAGTTCTTC	CAWSESAGIEQFF
TRBJ2-7	NA	NA	TRBV27	TGTGCCAGCAGTTTAACTGGGGCGCGCTACGAGCAGTACTTC	CASSLTGARYEQYF
TRBJ2-3	TRBD2	once	TRBV10-2	TGCGCCAGCTGGGATAGTTGGACTAGCGGGACAGATACGCAGTATTTT	CASWDSWTSGTDTQYF
TRBJ2-7	NA	NA	TRBV27	TGTGCCAGCAGCGCCACAGGGAGCAGCGGCTACGAGCAGTACTTC	CASSATGSSGYEQYF
TRBJ1-1	NA	NA	TRBV28	TGTGCCGGACGACAGGAGGGCACTGAAGCTTTCTTT	CAGRQEGTEAFF
TRBJ2-1	TRBD2	NA	TRBV7-8	TGTGCCAGCAGCTTAGTATTAATGGGACTAGCGGGTCACAATGAGCAGTTCTTC	CASSLVLMGLAGHNEQFF
TRBJ2-1	NA	NA	TRBV15	TGTGCCACCAGCAGCCCATTCCGGAGGGAACCGGGGGAATCTTACAATGAGCAGTTCTTC	CATSSPFRREPGESYNEQFF
TRBJ1-3	TRBD1	NA	TRBV16	TGTGCCAGCAGCCACCAAATGGACAGGGGCTCTGGAAACACCATATATTTT	CASSHQMDRGSGNTIYF
TRBJ1-3	NA	NA	TRBV29-1	TGCAGCGTTGTTGGCATGGACTCTGGAAACACCATATATTTT	CSVVGMDSGNTIYF
TRBJ1-1	NA	NA	TRBV4-1	TGCGCCAGCAGCCAAGATCGCGCAGGCAGTCTGAACACTGAAGCTTTCTTT	CASSQDRAGSLNTEAFF
TRBJ2-1	TRBD2	NA	TRBV9	TGTGCCAGCAGCGTCAAAGGGACTAGCGGTCCCCACAATGAGCAGTTCTTC	CASSVKGTSGPHNEQFF
TRBJ2-7	NA	NA	TRBV10-2	TGCGCCAGCACGGATAGCTCCTACGAGCAGTACTTC	CASTDSSYEQYF
TRBJ2-7	NA	NA	TRBV11-2	TGTGCCATTTCAGTGGGGACCTACGAGCAGTACTTC	CAISVGTYEQYF
TRBJ1-1	NA	NA	TRBV7-9	TGTGCCAGCAGCTTAGATGGCCTGGTCGCTTTCTTT	CASSLDGLVAFF
TRBJ1-1	TRBD1	NA	TRBV9	TGTGCCAGCAGCGTAGCCGAGGGGGCGGTGAACACTGAAGCTTTCTTT	CASSVAEGAVNTEAFF
TRBJ2-7	TRBD2	NA	TRBV9	TGTGCCAGCAGCGTAGTAAGAAAACGGGGGTTGGTGGGAGGGTACGAGCAGTACTTC	CASSVVRKRGLVGGYEQYF
TRBJ2-5	TRBD2	NA	TRBV7-8	TGTGCCAGCAGACGGACTAGCGGGGAACTCCAAGAGACCCAGTACTTC	CASRRTSGELQETQYF
TRBJ2-7	NA	NA	TRBV27	TGTGCCAGCAGTTTGCCGACTAGGATGCACGAGCAGTACTTC	CASSLPTRMHEQYF
TRBJ2-7	TRBD2	NA	TRBV7-9	TGTGCCAGCAGCCCGAGGACTAGCGTCTACGAGCAGTACTTC	CASSPRTSVYEQYF
TRBJ2-3	NA	NA	TRBV19	TGTGCCAGTAGTAAAGGGGGAGGGACAGATACGCAGTATTTT	CASSKGGGTDTQYF
TRBJ2-5	NA	NA	TRBV28	TGTGCCAGCAGTTTCGCGGCTGATCGGTACTTC	CASSFAADRYF
TRBJ2-1	TRBD2	NA	TRBV7-2	TGTGCCAGCAGCTGGGAGGGAGGGCCCGATGAGCAGTTCTTC	CASSWEGGPDEQFF
TRBJ1-5	NA	NA	TRBV4-1	TGCGCCAGCAGCCAAGGGGGCGGGCGGCAGCCCCAGCATTTT	CASSQGGGRQPQHF
TRBJ1-4	NA	NA	TRBV7-9	TGTGCCAGCAGCTTGAACGAGGAACTGTTTTTT	CASSLNEELFF
TRBJ2-7	NA	once	TRBV5-1	TGCGCCAGCAGCTTAGATCAGACCTACGAGCAGTACTTC	CASSLDQTYEQYF
TRBJ2-7	NA	NA	TRBV28	TGTGCCACCCAGCAGGGCAGCCCCTACGAGCAGTACTTC	CATQQGSPYEQYF
TRBJ2-7	TRBD1	once	TRBV5-8	TGTGCCAGCAGCCCCGATTCCGGGACAGGGTTCTACGAGCAGTACTTC	CASSPDSGTGFYEQYF
TRBJ2-7	TRBD2	NA	TRBV10-2	TGCGCCAGCAGTGTATCCGGGACTAGCGACTACGAGCAGTACTTC	CASSVSGTSDYEQYF
TRBJ2-1	NA	NA	TRBV7-9	TGTGCCAGCAGCTTAGCCCGGACGAGCTCCTACAATGAGCAGTTCTTC	CASSLARTSSYNEQFF